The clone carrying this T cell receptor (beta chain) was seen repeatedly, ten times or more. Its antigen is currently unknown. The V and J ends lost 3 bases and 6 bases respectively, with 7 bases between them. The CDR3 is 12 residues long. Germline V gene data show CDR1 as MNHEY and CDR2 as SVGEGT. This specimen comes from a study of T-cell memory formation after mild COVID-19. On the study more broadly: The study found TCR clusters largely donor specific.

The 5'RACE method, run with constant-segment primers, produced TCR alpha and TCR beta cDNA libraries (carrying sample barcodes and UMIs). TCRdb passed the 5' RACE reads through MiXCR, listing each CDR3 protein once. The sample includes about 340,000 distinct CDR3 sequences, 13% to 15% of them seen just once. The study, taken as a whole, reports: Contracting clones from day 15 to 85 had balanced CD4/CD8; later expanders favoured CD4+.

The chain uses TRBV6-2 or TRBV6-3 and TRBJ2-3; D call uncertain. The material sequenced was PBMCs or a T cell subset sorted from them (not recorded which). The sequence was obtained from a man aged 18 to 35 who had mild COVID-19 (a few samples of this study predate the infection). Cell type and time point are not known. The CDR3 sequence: CASSYIHDTQYF. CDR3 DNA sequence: TGTGCCAGCAGTTATATCCACGATACGCAGTATTTT.